This TCR beta chain was sequenced during a study of technical replicates of blood from a handful of donors. Trimming cost V 0 bases and J 7 bases, with 4 bases left between them. The V gene's germline CDR1 is ENHRY and CDR2 SYGVKD. This CDR3 has 12 amino acids. Only in-frame clones appear in the TCRdb table, and some are missing; sequencing was by immunoSEQ multiplex PCR. This table has some 57,000 clones, 95% to 98% appearing once. The sequencing sample was made of T cells isolated from PBMCs. This chain connects TRBV10-3 to TRBJ2-1; D is unresolved. The TCR sequence derives from a human donor in good health. The CDR3 bases are TGTGCCATCAGTGAGTCCCTAAATGAGCAGTTCTTC. Translating it yields CAISESLNEQFF.